These 9 T cell receptor beta chains originate from one sample sequenced in a study of blood T cell repertoires in COVID-19. Data came from immunoSEQ multiplex PCR; TCRdb stores just in-frame clones and leaves some out. The sample shows about 160,000 clones, roughly 90% of them seen only once. The specimen was peripheral blood. The receptors were gathered from an older woman who had recovered from COVID-19.

This rearrangement joins TRBV28 to TRBJ2-1, with D possibly being TRBD2 (6 bases). CDR1 and CDR2 from the germline V gene are MDHEN and SYDVKM. Trimming stripped 8 bases from V and 3 bases from J, with 17 bases between. There are 15 residues in the CDR3. This CDR3 is CASLTGSGNYNEQFF. In DNA, the CDR3 is TGTGCCAGCCTCACCGGGAGCGGAAACTACAATGAGCAGTTCTTC.

J is TRBJ2-1 and V is TRBV20-1; D is undetermined. The CDR3 totals 11 residues. Germline lookup yields CDR1 DFQATT and CDR2 SNEGSKA (reference sequence). V was clipped by 4 bases and J by 3 bases, with 4 bases between them. Here the CDR3 reads CSATSYNEQFF. The CDR3 bases are TGCAGTGCTACCAGCTACAATGAGCAGTTCTTC.

J is TRBJ1-2 and V is TRBV19, with a weak D call TRBD1 (5 bases). Trimming shortened V by 7 bases and J by 2 bases, and 11 bases separated the two germline ends. The CDR3 is 13 residues long. Germline V lookup: CDR1 LNHDA, CDR2 SQIVND (reference sequence). CDR3 amino acids: CASKSQGNYGYTF. The CDR3 bases are TGTGCCAGTAAGAGCCAGGGAAACTATGGCTACACCTTC.

This clone was seen a handful of times. This chain joins TRBV27 and TRBJ1-5; no reliable D call. Germline V gene data show CDR1 as MNHEY and CDR2 as SMNVEV (reference sequence). The CDR3 has 12 residues. V lost 8 bases and J lost 4, with 9 bases in between. The CDR3 reads CASREANQPQHF. CDR3 bases: TGTGCCAGCCGGGAGGCAAATCAGCCCCAGCATTTT.

This chain links TRBV28 with TRBJ2-2; 8 nucleotides line up with TRBD1. The CDR3 consists of 15 residues. Germline V gene lookup returns CDR1 MDHEN and CDR2 SYDVKM. Trimming at V came to 10 bases and at J to 6 bases, leaving 13 bases not matched to a gene. CDR3 sequence (DNA): TGTGCCATCCGAAGGACAGGGTTAGAGTCCGGGGAGCTGTTTTTT. Its protein product is CAIRRTGLESGELFF.

The chain is built from TRBV3-1 (or the pseudogene TRBV3-2) and TRBJ2-5; 10 nucleotides line up with TRBD1. The CDR3 sequence is 15 residues long. Germline V lookup: CDR1 LGHDT, CDR2 YNNKEL (reference sequence). The junction had 7 bases not matched to a gene; V was cut back by 4 bases and J by 5 bases. CDR3 residues: CASSLRTGGAETQYF. CDR3 coding DNA: TGTGCCAGCAGCCTAAGGACAGGGGGGGCGGAGACCCAGTACTTC.

About this clone itself: The junction does not match germline at one end; this may be a read error. The V gene is TRBV7-9, the J gene TRBJ1-4; TRBD1 matches at 9 bases. CDR1 SEHNR and CDR2 FQNEAQ come from the germline V gene (reference sequence). The length of the CDR3 is 16 residues. CDR3 loop: CASSTDRGAGNDKLFF. The CDR3 DNA sequence: TGTGCCAGCAGCACGGACAGGGGTGCCGGTAATGACAAACTGTTTTTT.

CDR3 nucleotides: TGTGCCAGTAGTATAGCGGTGTCCCAAAACTATGGCTACACCTTC. The encoded protein is CASSIAVSQNYGYTF. The chain is built from TRBV19 and TRBJ1-2; no definite D call. In germline, CDR1 is LNHDA, CDR2 SQIVND (reference sequence). V lost 1 base and J 2 bases, leaving 11 bases between the germline ends. The CDR3 loop spans 15 amino acids.

The chain uses TRBV28 and TRBJ1-1, with 10 bases identical to TRBD1. The CDR3 has 17 residues. The trim removed 7 bases at V and 2 bases at J, leaving 13 bases unmatched. Germline V CDR1 and CDR2: MDHEN, SYDVKM. In nucleotides, the CDR3 is TGTGCCAGCACCGCCGGGACAGGGGAAATCAAAAACACTGAAGCTTTCTTT. This translates into CASTAGTGEIKNTEAFF.